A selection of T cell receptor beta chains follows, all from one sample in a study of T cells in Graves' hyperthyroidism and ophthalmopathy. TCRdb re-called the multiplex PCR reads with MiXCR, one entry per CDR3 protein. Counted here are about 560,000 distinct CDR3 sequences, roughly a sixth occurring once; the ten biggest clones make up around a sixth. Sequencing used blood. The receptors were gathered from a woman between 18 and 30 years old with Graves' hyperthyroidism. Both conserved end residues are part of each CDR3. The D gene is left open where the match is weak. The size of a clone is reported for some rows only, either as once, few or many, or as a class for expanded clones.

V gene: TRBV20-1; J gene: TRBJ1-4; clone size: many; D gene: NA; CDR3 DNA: TGCAGTGCTAGAGATGACGGCGGGAATGAAAAACTGTTTTTT; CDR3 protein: CSARDDGGNEKLFF
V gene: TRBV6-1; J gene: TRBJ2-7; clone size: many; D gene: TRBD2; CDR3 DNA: TGTGCCAGCAGTGAACAGGCTAGCGGGAGCTACGAGCAGTACTTC; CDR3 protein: CASSEQASGSYEQYF
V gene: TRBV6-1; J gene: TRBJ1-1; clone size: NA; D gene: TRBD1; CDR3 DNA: TGTGCCAGCAGACTTGGGACAGAGGGGACTGAAGCTTTCTTT; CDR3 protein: CASRLGTEGTEAFF
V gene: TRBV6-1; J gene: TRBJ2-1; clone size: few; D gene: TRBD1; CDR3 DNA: TGTGCCAGCAGTGCAGGGGGCTGGCATGAGCAGTTCTTC; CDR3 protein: CASSAGGWHEQFF
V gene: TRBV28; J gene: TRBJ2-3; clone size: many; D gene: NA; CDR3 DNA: TGTGCCAGCAGTCAGACAGGATTCTACAGTCCTAGCACAGATACGCAGTATTTT; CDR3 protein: CASSQTGFYSPSTDTQYF
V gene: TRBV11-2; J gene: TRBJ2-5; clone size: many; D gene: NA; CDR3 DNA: TGTGCCAGCACCTTAGGGGGTGCAGAGACCCAGTACTTC; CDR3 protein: CASTLGGAETQYF
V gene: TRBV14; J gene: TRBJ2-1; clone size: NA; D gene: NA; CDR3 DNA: TGTGCCAGCAGCCAAGTGGGGGGCGTAGGCGCCAATGAGCAGTTCTTC; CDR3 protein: CASSQVGGVGANEQFF
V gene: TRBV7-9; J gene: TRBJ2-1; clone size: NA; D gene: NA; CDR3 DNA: TGTGCCAGCAGCAGGGCTAGCGCCTACAATGAGCAGTTCTTC; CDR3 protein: CASSRASAYNEQFF
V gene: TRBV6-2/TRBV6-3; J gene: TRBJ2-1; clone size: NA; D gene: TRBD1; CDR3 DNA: TGTGCCAGCAGTTACTCTGACAGGGGCTCCTACAATGAGCAGTTCTTC; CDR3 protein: CASSYSDRGSYNEQFF
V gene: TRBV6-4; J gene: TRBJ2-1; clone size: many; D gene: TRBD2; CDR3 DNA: TGTGCCAGCAGTGACGGAGCGGGGGGCTACAATGAGCAGTTCTTC; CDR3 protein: CASSDGAGGYNEQFF
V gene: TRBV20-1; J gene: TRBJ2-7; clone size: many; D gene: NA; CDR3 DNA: TGCAGTGCTAGGGGCTCACCGGGACAACCCTACGAGCAGTACTTC; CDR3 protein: CSARGSPGQPYEQYF
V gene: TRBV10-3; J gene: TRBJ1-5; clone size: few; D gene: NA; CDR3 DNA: TGTGCCTCCGGAGAGCCCCAGCATTTT; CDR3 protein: CASGEPQHF
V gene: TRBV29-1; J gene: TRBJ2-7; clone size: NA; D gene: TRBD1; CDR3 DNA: TGCAGCGTCGGACAGGCCTACGAGCAGTACTTC; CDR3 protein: CSVGQAYEQYF
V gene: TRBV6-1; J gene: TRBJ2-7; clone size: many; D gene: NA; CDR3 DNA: TGTGCCAGCAGTGAGTCCCCTTCGACAACCTACGAGCAGTACTTC; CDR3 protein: CASSESPSTTYEQYF
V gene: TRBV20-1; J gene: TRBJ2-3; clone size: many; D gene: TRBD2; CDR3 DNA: TGCAGTGCTCGGCCGGAGGGCGGGAGGCCAGATACGCAGTATTTT; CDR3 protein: CSARPEGGRPDTQYF
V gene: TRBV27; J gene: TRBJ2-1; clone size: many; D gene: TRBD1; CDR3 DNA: TGTGCCAGCAGCTCACAGGGGAGTATCTACAATGAGCAGTTCTTC; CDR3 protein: CASSSQGSIYNEQFF
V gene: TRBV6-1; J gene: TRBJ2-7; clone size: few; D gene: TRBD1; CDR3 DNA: TGTGCCAGCGCCGGGACAGGCTCCTACGAGCAGTACTTC; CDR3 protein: CASAGTGSYEQYF
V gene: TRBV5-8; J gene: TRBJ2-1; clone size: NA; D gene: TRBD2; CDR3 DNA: TGTGCCAGCAGCTTGGCGGGACTAGCGGGAGGTGGGGTGCGGAATGAGCAGTTCTTC; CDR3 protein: CASSLAGLAGGGVRNEQFF
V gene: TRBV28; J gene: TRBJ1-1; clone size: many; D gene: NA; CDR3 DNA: TGTGCCAGCACCCAGACGGACACTGAAGCTTTCTTT; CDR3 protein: CASTQTDTEAFF
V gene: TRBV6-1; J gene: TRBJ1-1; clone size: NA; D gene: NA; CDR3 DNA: TGTGCCAGCAGTCAAATCTCTAAGACAGGAAGGAACACTGAAGCTTTCTTT; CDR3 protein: CASSQISKTGRNTEAFF
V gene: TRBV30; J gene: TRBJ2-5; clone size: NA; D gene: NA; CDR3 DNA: TGTGCCTGGAGTCCCGGCCCCCCGGGGCAAGAGACCCAGTACTTC; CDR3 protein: CAWSPGPPGQETQYF
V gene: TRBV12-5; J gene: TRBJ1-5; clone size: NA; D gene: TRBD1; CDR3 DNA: TGTGCTAGTGGTTTGGTACTAGGGACAGGGAAAGTCATGGACCAGCCCCAGCATTTT; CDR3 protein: CASGLVLGTGKVMDQPQHF
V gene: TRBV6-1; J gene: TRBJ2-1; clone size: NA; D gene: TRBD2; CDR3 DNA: TGTGCCAGCAGCCTAGGGACTAACCGTAATGAGCAGTTCTTC; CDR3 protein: CASSLGTNRNEQFF
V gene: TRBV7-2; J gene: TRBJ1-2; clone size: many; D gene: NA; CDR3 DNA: TGTGCCAGCAGCTTAGGCAGGGGAAGCTATGGCTACACCTTC; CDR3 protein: CASSLGRGSYGYTF
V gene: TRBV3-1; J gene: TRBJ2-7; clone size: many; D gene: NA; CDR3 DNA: TGTGCCAGCAGCCAAGAGTGGTACGAGCAGTACTTC; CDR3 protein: CASSQEWYEQYF
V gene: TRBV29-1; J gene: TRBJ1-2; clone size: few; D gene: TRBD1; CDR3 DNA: TGCAGCGTTGTGGGACAGAACTATGGCTACACCTTC; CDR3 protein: CSVVGQNYGYTF
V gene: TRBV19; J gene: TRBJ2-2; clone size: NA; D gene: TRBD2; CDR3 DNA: TGTGCCAGTAGTATAAGCGGGAGCAGGACCGGGGAGCTGTTTTTT; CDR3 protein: CASSISGSRTGELFF
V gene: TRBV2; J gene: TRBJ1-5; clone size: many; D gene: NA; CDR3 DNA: TGTGCCAGCAGACTACAGGCGGATAGCAATCAGCCCCAGCATTTT; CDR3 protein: CASRLQADSNQPQHF
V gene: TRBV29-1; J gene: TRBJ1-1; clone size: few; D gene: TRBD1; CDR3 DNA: TGCAGCGTTTGGACAGGGACGAACACTGAAGCTTTCTTT; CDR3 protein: CSVWTGTNTEAFF
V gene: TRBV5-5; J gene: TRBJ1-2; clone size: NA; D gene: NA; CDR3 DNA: TGTGCCAGTAGGAGTGTGCCACTATATGACTACACCTTC; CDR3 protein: CASRSVPLYDYTF
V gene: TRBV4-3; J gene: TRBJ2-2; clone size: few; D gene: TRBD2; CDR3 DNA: TGCGCCAGCAGCCAAGAAAGCGGGGGCGGCACCGGGGAGCTGTTTTTT; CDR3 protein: CASSQESGGGTGELFF
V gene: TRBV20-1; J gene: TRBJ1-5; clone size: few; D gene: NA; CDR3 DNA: TGCAGTGCTAGTGAGGGGGTAAATCAGCCCCAGCATTTT; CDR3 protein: CSASEGVNQPQHF
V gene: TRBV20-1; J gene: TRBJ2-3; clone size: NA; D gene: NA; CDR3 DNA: TGCAGTGCTAGAGATAGTGGCGGGGGCGGAGATACGCAGTATTTT; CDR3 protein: CSARDSGGGGDTQYF
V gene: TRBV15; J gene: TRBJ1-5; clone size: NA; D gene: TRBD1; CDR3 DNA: TGTGCCACCAGCAAGGACAGGGGTCCGACCTATAGCAATCAGCCCCAGCATTTT; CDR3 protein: CATSKDRGPTYSNQPQHF
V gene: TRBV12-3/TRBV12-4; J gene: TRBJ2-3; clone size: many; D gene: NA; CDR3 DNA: TGTGCCAGCAGTTTAGGAGACCCGACGTTGAATACGCAGTATTTT; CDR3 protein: CASSLGDPTLNTQYF
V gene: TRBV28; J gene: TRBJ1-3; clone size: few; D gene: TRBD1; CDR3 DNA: TGTGCCAGCAGTAGGGACAGCAGTGGAAACACCATATATTTT; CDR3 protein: CASSRDSSGNTIYF
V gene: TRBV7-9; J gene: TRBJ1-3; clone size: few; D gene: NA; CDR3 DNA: TGTGCCAGCAGCTTAGGGGAAGGGGCCGGCACCATATATTTT; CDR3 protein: CASSLGEGAGTIYF
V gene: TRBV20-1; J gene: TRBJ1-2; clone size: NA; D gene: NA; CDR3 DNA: TGCAGTGCTAGAGATTATAGGGAGTCTGGCTACACCTTC; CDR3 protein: CSARDYRESGYTF
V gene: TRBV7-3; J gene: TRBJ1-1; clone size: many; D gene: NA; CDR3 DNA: TGTGCCAGCAGCTTAAAGCCGGGCCGTACTGAAGCTTTCTTT; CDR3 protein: CASSLKPGRTEAFF
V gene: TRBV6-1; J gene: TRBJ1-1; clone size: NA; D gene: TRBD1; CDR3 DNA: TGTGCCAGCAGTGAAGCAGCAGGGGGGAACACTGAAGCTTTCTTT; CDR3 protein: CASSEAAGGNTEAFF
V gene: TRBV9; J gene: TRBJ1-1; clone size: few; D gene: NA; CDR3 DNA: TGTGCCAGCAGCCTAGTCGCAGGGAACACTGAAGCTTTCTTT; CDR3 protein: CASSLVAGNTEAFF
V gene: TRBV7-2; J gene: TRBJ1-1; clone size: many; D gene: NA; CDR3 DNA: TGTGCCAGCAGCTTAGATCCGGGCACTGAAGCTTTCTTT; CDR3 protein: CASSLDPGTEAFF
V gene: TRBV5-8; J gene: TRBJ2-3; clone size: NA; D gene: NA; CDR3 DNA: TGTGCCAGCAGCTCGTGGGGGGCAGATACGCAGTATTTT; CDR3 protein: CASSSWGADTQYF
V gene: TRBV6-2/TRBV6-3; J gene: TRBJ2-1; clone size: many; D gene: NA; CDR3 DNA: TGTGCCAGCAGTTACTCGATACTAGAACCCCACAATGAGCAGTTCTTC; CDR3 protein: CASSYSILEPHNEQFF
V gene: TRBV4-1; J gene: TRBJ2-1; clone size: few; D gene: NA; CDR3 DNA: TGCGCCAGCAGCCACCCAGGCGGTGATAGCTACAATGAGCAGTTCTTC; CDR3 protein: CASSHPGGDSYNEQFF
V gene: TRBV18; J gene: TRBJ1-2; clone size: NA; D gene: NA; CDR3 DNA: TGTGCCAGCTCTAGCGGCGGGGGCGGCTATGGCTACACCTTC; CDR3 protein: CASSSGGGGYGYTF
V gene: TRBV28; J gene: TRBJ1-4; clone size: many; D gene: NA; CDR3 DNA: TGTGCCAGCGGTTTAACAACTAATGAAAAACTGTTTTTT; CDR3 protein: CASGLTTNEKLFF
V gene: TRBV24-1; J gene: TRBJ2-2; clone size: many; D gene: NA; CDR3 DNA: TGTGCCACCAGTGAACTGAATACAGGTTCAAACACCGGGGAGCTGTTTTTT; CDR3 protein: CATSELNTGSNTGELFF
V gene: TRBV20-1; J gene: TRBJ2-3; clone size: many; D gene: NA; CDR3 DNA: TGCAGTGCGGCAGACCCCGCAGATACGCAGTATTTT; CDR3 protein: CSAADPADTQYF
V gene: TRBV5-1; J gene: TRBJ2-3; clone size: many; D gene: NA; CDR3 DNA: TGCGCCAGCAGCATTGACGGTCGCACAGATACGCAGTATTTT; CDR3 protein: CASSIDGRTDTQYF
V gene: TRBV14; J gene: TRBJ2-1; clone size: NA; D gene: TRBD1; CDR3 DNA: TGTGCCAGCAGACAGGGACAGGGGATCCGCAGTGAGCAGTTCTTC; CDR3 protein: CASRQGQGIRSEQFF
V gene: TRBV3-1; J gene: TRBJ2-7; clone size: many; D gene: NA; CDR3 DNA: TGTGCCAGCAGCCATAATACCTACTACGAGCAGTACTTC; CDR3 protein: CASSHNTYYEQYF
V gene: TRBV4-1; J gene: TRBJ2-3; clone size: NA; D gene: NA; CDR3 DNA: TGCGCCAGCAGCCAAGTTCCCAGGGGCACAGATACGCAGTATTTT; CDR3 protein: CASSQVPRGTDTQYF
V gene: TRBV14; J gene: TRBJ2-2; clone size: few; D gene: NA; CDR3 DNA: TGTGCCAGCAGCCAAGTCGGCCCGGGGAACACCGGGGAGCTGTTTTTT; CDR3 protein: CASSQVGPGNTGELFF
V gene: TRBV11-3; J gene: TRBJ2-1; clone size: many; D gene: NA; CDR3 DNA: TGTGCCAGCAGCTTAGTCGGGGGCGGGTGGGATGAGCAGTTCTTC; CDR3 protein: CASSLVGGGWDEQFF
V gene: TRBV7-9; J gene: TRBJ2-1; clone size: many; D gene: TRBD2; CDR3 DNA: TGTGCCAGCAGCCCTCGGGGACGGACTAGCGTCCGCCATGAGCAGTTCTTC; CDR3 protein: CASSPRGRTSVRHEQFF
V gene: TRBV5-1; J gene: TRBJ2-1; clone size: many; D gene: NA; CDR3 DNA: TGCGCCAGCAGCTACGGACTTTTCAATGAGCAGTTCTTC; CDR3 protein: CASSYGLFNEQFF
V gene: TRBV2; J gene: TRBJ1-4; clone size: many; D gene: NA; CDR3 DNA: TGTGCCAGCAGGGAGAGTCTTGCAACTAATGAAAAACTGTTTTTT; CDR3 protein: CASRESLATNEKLFF
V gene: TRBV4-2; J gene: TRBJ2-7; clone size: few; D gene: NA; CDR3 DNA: TGTGCCAGCAGCCACCCCGGGTTGGGGGGCTCCTACGAGCAGTACTTC; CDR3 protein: CASSHPGLGGSYEQYF
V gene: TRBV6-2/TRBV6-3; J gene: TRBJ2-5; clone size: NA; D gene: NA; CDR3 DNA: TGTGCCAGCAGGAACTCGGGGCAAGAGACCCAGTACTTC; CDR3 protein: CASRNSGQETQYF